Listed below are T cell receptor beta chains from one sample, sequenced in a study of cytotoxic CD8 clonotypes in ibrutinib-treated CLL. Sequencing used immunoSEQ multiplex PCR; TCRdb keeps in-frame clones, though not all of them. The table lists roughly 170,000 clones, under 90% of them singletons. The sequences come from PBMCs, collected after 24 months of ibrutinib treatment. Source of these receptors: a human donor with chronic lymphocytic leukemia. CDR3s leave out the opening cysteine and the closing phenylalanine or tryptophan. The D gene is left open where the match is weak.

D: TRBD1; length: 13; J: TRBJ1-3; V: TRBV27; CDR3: ASGLTGFTGNTIY
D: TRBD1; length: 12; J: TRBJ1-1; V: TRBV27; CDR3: ASCWTGGSTEAF
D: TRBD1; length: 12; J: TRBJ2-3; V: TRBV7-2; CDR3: ASSSTTGVSSQY
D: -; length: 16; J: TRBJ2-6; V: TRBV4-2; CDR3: ASSPQSQGTAGANVLT
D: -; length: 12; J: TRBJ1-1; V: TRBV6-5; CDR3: ASSYGGSTTEAF
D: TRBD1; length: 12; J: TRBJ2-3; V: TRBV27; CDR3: ASSSTGTGLTQY
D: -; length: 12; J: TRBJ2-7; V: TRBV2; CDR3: ASSVPGYSYEQY
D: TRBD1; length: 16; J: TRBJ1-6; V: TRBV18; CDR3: ASSPRQTGSSYNSPLH
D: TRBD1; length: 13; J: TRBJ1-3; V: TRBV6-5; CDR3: ASSGQASSGNTIY
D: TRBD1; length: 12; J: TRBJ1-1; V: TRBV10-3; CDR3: AISTQQGSTEAF
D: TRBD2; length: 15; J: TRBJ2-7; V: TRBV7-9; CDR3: ASSPRTSGDLAYEQY
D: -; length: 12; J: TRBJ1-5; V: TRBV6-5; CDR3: ASSYLGKDQPQH
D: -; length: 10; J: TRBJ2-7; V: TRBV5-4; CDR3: ASSFGGTQGY
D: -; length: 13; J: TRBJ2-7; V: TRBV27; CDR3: ASSPYPGRSYEQY
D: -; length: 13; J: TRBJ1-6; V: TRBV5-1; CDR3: ASSLGGENNSPLH
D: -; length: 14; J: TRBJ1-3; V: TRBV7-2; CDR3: ASSRLPGSSGNTIY
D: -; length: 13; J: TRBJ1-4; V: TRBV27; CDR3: ASRPTGRWPEKLF
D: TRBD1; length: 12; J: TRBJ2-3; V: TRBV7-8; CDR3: AVRQGASTDTQY
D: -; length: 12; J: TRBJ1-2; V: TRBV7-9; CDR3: ASSLKDSNYGYT
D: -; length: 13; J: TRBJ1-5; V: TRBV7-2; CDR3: ASSLLGQRDQPQH
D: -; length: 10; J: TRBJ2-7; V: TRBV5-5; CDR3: ASSLADYEQY
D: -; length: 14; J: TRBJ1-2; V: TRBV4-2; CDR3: ASSPQIGTDNYGYT
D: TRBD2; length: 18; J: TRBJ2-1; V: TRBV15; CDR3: ATIPAVRLAGAGDANEQF
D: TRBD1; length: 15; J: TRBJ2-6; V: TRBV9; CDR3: ASSGRTGGAGANVLT
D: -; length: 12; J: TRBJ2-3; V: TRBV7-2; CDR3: ASSLRQSTDTQY
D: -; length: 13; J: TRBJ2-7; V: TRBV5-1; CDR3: ASSLTPPPAPEQY
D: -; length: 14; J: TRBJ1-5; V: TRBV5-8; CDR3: ASSLGRVSRNQPQH
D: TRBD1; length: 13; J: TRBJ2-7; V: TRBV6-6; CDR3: ASSSRDRGTYEQY
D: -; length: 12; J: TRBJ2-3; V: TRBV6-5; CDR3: ASSRVPIGDTQY
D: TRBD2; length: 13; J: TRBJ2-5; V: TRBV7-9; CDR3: ASSWPTSGQETQY
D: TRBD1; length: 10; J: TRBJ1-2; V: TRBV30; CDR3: AWRQGNYGYT
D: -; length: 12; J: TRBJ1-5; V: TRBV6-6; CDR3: ASRIGQLNQPQH
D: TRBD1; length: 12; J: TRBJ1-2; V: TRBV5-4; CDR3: ASSRWDRYYGYT
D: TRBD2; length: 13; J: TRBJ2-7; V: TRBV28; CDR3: ASTPSGRQSSEQY
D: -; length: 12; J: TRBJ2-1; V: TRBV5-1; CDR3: ASSLGVAYNEQF
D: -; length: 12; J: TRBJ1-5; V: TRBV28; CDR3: ASSLAGGNQPQH
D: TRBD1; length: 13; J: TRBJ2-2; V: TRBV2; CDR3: ASKRQGDFTGELF
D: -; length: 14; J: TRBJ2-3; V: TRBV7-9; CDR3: ASSLAVRSSTDTQY
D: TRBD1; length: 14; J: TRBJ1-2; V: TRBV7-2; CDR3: ASSARQGAQGYGYT
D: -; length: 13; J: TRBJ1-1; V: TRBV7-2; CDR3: ASSLNPGIGTEAF
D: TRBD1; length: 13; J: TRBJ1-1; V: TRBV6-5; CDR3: ASSYSRTGATEAF